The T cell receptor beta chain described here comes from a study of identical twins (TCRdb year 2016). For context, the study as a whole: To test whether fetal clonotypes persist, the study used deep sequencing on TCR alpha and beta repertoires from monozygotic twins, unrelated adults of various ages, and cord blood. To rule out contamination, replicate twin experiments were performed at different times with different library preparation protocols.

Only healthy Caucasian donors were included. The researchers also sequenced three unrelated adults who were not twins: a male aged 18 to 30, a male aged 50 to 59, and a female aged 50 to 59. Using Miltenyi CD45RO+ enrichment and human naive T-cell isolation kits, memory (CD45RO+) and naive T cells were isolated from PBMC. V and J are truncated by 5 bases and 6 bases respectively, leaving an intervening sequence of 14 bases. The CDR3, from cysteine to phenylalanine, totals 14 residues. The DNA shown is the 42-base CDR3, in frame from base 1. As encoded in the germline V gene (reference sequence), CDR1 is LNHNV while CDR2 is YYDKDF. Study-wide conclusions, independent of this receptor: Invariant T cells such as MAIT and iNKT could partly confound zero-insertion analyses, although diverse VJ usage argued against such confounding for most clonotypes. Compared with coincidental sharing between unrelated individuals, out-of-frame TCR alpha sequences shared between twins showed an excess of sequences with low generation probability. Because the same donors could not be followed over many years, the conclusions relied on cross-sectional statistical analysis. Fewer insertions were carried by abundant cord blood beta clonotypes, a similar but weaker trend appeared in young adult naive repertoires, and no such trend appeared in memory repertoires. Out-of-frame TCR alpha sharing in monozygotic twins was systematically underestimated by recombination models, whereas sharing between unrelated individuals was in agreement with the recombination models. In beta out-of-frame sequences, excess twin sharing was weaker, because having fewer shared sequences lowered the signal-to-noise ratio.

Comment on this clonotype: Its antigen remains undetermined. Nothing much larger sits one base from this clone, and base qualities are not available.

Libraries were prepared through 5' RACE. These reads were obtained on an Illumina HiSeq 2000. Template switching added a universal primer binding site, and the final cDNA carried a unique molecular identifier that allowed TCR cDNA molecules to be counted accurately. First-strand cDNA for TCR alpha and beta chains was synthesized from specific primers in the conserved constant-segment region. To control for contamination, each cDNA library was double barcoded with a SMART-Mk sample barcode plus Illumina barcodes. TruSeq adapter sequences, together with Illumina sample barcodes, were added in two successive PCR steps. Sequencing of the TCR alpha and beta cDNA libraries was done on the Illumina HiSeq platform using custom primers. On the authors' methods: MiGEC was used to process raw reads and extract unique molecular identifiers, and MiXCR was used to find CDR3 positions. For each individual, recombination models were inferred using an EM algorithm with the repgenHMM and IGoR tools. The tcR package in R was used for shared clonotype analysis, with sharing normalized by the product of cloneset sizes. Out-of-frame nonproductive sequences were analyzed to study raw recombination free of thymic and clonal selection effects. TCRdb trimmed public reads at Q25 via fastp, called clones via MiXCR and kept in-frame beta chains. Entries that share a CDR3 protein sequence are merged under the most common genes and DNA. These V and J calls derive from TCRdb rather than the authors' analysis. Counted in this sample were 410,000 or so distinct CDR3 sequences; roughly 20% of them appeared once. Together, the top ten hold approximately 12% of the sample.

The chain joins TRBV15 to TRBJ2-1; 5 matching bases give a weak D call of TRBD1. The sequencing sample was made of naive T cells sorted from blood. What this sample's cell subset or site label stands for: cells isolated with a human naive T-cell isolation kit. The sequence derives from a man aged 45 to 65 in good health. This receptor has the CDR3 CATSLDRPGNEQFF. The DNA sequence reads TGTGCCACCAGCCTCGACAGACCTGGCAATGAGCAGTTCTTC.